These 2 T cell receptor beta chains originate from one sample sequenced in a study of cytomegalovirus exposure and HLA in healthy donors. A multiplex PCR was run with 60 Vbeta primers and 13 Jbeta primers. Repertoires were generated with immunoSEQ multiplex PCR, while TCRdb's copy carries only in-frame clones and drops some. The data contain under 200,000 clones, around 79% of them seen just once; the ten biggest clones take up around 2.5%. Sequencing was done on a sample of PBMCs. The source is a woman aged 40 to 55 in good health and CMV-seropositive.

The chain employs TRBV19 and TRBJ2-3; the match to TRBD1 covers 10 bases. After removal of 6 bases from V and 9 bases from J, the junction contained 15 bases not matched to a gene. CDR3 length: 16 residues. Germline CDR1 and CDR2: LNHDA and SQIVND (reference sequence). CDR3 sequence (DNA): TGTGCCAGTAGCTTGTGGGACAGGGGCGTTCTCGGGACGCAGTATTTT. Its translation: CASSLWDRGVLGTQYF.

The rearrangement uses TRBV2 and TRBJ2-7; no clear D gene. Germline V gives CDR1 SNHLY, CDR2 FYNNEI. V lost 4 bases to trimming and J lost 0 bases, with 4 bases between them. The CDR3 has 12 amino acids. CDR3: CASSASSYEQYF. CDR3 nucleotide sequence: TGTGCCAGCAGTGCCAGCTCCTACGAGCAGTACTTC. Combining the CDR3 with reference TRBV2 and TRBJ2-7 gives the whole variable domain EPEVTQTPSHQVTQMGQEVILRCVPISNHLYFYWYRQILGQKVEFLVSFYNNEISEKSEIFDDQFSVERPDGSNFTLKIRSTKLEDSAMYFCASSASSYEQYFGPGTRLTVT.